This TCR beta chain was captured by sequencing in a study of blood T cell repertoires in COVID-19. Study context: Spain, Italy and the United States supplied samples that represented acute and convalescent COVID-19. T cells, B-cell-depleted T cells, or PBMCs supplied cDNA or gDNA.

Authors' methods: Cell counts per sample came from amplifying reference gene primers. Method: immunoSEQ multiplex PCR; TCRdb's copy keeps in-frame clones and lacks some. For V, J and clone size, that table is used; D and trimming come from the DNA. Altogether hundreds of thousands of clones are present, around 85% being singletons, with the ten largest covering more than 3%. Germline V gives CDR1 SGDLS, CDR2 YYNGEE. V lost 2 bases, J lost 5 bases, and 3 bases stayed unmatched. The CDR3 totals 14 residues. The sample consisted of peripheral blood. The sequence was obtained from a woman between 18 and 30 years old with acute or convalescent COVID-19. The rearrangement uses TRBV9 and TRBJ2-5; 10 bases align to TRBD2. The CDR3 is CASSVSGGSETQYF. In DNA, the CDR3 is TGTGCCAGCAGCGTTAGCGGGGGGTCGGAGACCCAGTACTTC. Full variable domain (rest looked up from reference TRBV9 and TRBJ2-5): DSGVTQTPKHLITATGQRVTLRCSPRSGDLSVYWYQQSLDQGLQFLIQYYNGEERAKGNILERFSAQQFPDLHSELNLSSLELGDSALYFCASSVSGGSETQYFGPGTRLLVL.